The sequence of this TCR beta chain was determined in a study of blood T cell repertoires in COVID-19. Study at large: There were acute and convalescent COVID-19 samples, and they came from the United States, Italy and Spain.

After removal of 6 bases from V and 0 bases from J, the junction contained 8 bases not matched to a gene. The V gene's germline CDR1 is LNHDA and CDR2 SQIVND (reference sequence). The CDR3 contains 16 residues. Only in-frame clones appear in the TCRdb table, and some are missing; sequencing was by immunoSEQ multiplex PCR. The sample gives approximately 300,000 clones, more than 75% of which show up once; 1% is in the top ten. The TCR originated in a man aged 50 to 60 with active or convalescent COVID-19. The sample consisted of peripheral blood. The chain couples TRBV19 to TRBJ2-1, with 7 bases aligning to TRBD2. CDR3 DNA sequence: TGTGCCAGTAGCGATTTAGCGGGCGGCTCCTACAATGAGCAGTTCTTC. Translating gives CASSDLAGGSYNEQFF.